A single sample gave rise to the 16 T cell receptor beta chains below, sequenced in a study of blood T cells in healthy people across ages. The use of a sample-barcoded 5' primer and a J-beta primer mix characterized a second PCR of roughly 6 to 12 cycles. TCRdb used MiXCR to reprocess the 5' RACE reads, holding one entry per CDR3 protein. The sample consists of 1.5 million to 2 million distinct CDR3 sequences, over 25% of them appearing once. The material sequenced was blood. These receptors all come from a woman under 40 in good health.

The chain couples TRBV4-1 to TRBJ2-1; tentative D call: TRBD1 (5 bases). Germline V gene data show CDR1 as MGHRA and CDR2 as YSYEKL. The ends were cut back, 1 base at V and 3 bases at J, with 13 bases in the middle. The CDR3 extends over 16 amino acids. The CDR3 sequence: CASSQGVLRDYNEQFF. The CDR3 DNA follows: TGCGCCAGCAGCCAAGGGGTCCTCAGGGACTACAATGAGCAGTTCTTC.

A remark on this clonotype: Just one base apart from a much larger clone, this may be a read error. CDR3 DNA: TGCGCCAGCAGCTTGGACCTGGGGGGCTCCTACAATGAGCAGTACTTC. The encoded protein is CASSLDLGGSYNEQYF. This chain uses TRBV5-1 with TRBJ2-1; possibly TRBD1 or TRBD2 for D (6 bases each). The J call could be wrong; TRBJ2-7 is a better fit for the DNA end. Germline V CDR1 and CDR2: SGHRS, YFSETQ. This CDR3 has 16 residues.

This clonotype was picked up many times. This chain connects TRBV20-1 to TRBJ2-1, with D unclear. Looked up from germline, CDR1 is DFQATT and CDR2 is SNEGSKA (reference sequence). Trimming took off 0 bases at V and 2 bases at J, with 8 bases between the two ends. The CDR3 has 14 residues. CDR3 in amino acids: CSARDAIPYNEQFF. The CDR3 DNA reads TGCAGTGCTAGAGATGCGATCCCCTACAATGAGCAGTTCTTC.

The chain uses TRBV7-2 and TRBJ2-3, with D possibly matching TRBD2 (5 bases). V was cut by 3 bases and J by 10 bases, with 23 bases left in between. The length of the CDR3 is 16 residues. The germline V gene has CDR1 SGHTA and CDR2 FQGNSA. The CDR3: CASSFSNPSWLEAQYF. The CDR3 DNA sequence: TGTGCCAGCAGCTTTTCTAATCCTTCCTGGTTGGAGGCGCAGTATTTT.

This clonotype was observed a handful of times. The CDR3 is CASSGQRYEQYF. Here the CDR3 DNA reads TGTGCCAGCAGTGGACAGCGTTACGAGCAGTACTTC. The V gene is TRBV6-1, the J gene TRBJ2-7, with D perhaps matching TRBD1 (5 bases). This CDR3 comprises 12 residues. V dropped 4 bases and J dropped 4 bases, with 8 bases sitting between them. Germline lookup yields CDR1 MNHNS and CDR2 SASEGT.

This clonotype was found many times. The CDR3 is CASSLAGDLRRTQYF. The CDR3 region has the DNA TGTGCCAGCAGTTTAGCCGGTGATTTGCGACGGACCCAGTACTTC. The rearrangement links TRBV12-3 or TRBV12-4 to TRBJ2-5; no firm D call. V dropped 0 bases and J dropped 7 bases, with 15 bases sitting between them. The CDR3 has 15 residues.

The table lists this clonotype with a few counts. J is TRBJ2-7 and V is TRBV18; TRBD2 is a possible D gene (6 bases). The CDR3 runs 16 residues. V dropped 3 bases and J dropped 0 bases, with 15 bases sitting between them. Germline V gives CDR1 KGHSH, CDR2 LQKENI. CDR3 sequence: CASSPQGAGSSYEQYF. For the CDR3, the DNA is TGTGCCAGCTCACCCCAAGGGGCGGGAAGCTCCTACGAGCAGTACTTC.

Only a few counts were recorded for this clonotype. V usage is TRBV12-5 and J usage is TRBJ2-5, with D perhaps TRBD2 (5 bases). Trimming removed 7 bases at V and 9 bases at J, with 27 bases between. Germline CDR1 reads LGHNT; CDR2 reads FRNRAP. The CDR3 sequence is 16 residues long. The DNA for the CDR3 is TGTGCTAGTGCCCTGGGTGAAGCAACCCTCGGGGAGCCCCAGTACTTC. As protein: CASALGEATLGEPQYF.

The chain employs TRBV20-1 and TRBJ2-4, with a tentative D call TRBD2 (5 bases). The DNA end is a closer match to TRBJ2-7, so the J assignment may be wrong. CDR3 length: 12 amino acids. Germline CDR1 is DFQATT and CDR2 is SNEGSKA (reference sequence). The DNA for the CDR3 is TGCAGTGCGAGCCGGAGGTTGAGCGAGCAGTACTTC. It specifies CSASRRLSEQYF.

About this clonotype itself: A much larger clone differs from this one at a single base, so this may be a read error. The chain carries TRBV12-3 or TRBV12-4 and TRBJ2-5; D is possibly TRBD1 (6 bases). The CDR3 runs 13 residues. In DNA, the CDR3 is TGTGCCAGCTCAAAGGGGGTTCAAGGGACCCAGTACTTC. Protein sequence: CASSKGVQGTQYF.

This clonotype was detected once. J is TRBJ2-2 and V is TRBV6-6, with D possibly matching TRBD1 (5 bases). With 2 bases removed from V and 1 base from J, the gap between germline ends came to 8 bases. This CDR3 is built from 15 residues. Germline V lookup: CDR1 MNHNY, CDR2 SVGAGI (reference sequence). The CDR3 DNA reads TGTGCCAGCAGTTACGACAGACAGAACACCGGGGAGCTGTTTTTT. Translating gives CASSYDRQNTGELFF.

Written as DNA, the CDR3 is TGTGCCAGCAGAGCAGGGGGCAGGCTTAACTATGGCTACACCTTC. Encoded protein: CASRAGGRLNYGYTF. V gene TRBV7-2 combines with J gene TRBJ1-2; 8 positions agree with TRBD1. Per the germline V gene, CDR1 is SGHTA and CDR2 is FQGNSA. The CDR3 length is 15 residues. Germline trimming cut 6 bases from V and 1 base from J; bases unmatched to any gene: 7.

This clonotype occurred a few times. The rearrangement joins TRBV7-9 to TRBJ2-7, with 11 bases fitting TRBD2. Trimming took 8 bases from V and 5 from J; bases not matched to a gene: 14. Germline V lookup: CDR1 SEHNR, CDR2 FQNEAQ (reference sequence). CDR3 length: 16 residues. CDR3: CASGIIGASGRNEQYF. The CDR3 DNA follows: TGTGCCAGCGGTATTATTGGGGCTAGCGGGAGGAACGAGCAGTACTTC.

The sample holds many counts of this clonotype. This rearrangement joins TRBV6-1 to TRBJ2-7; tentatively, D is TRBD2 (6 bases). The CDR3 contains 14 residues. Germline V gene data show CDR1 as MNHNS and CDR2 as SASEGT. The V end lost 6 bases, the J end lost 5 bases, and 17 bases lay between the germline ends. DNA of the CDR3: TGTGCCAGCAGCCCCCGGGGGATTCCCCACGAGCAGTACTTC. As protein: CASSPRGIPHEQYF.

The chain combines TRBV28 with TRBJ2-1, with TRBD1 matching 7 bases. J lost 1 base, V lost 6 bases, and 6 bases had no gene match. The CDR3 runs to 15 residues. Looked up from germline, CDR1 is MDHEN and CDR2 is SYDVKM. The CDR3 nucleotides read TGTGCCAGCAGGCTCTACAGGGGTTCCTACAATGAGCAGTTCTTC. This sequence encodes CASRLYRGSYNEQFF.

There are a few counts of this clonotype. The chain recombines TRBV6-2 or TRBV6-3 with TRBJ2-7; D is unresolved. The germline V gene has CDR1 MNHEY and CDR2 SVGEGT. The CDR3 totals 15 residues. V was pared by 5 bases and J by 0 bases, with 14 bases between. The CDR3 DNA sequence: TGTGCCAGCAGTGTGCCCTTTCCTTCCTCCTACGAGCAGTACTTC. It is translated as CASSVPFPSSYEQYF.